This is a list of T cell receptor beta chains from one sample in a study of technical replicates of blood from four donors. Here immunoSEQ multiplex PCR was the method, and the copy in TCRdb shows in-frame clones only, minus some. Among some 80,000 clones listed, 81% were seen once. What was sequenced was PBMCs. These receptors were taken from a human donor in good health. Some clones in this sample may be carry-over from other donors' samples. CDR3s leave out the opening cysteine and the closing phenylalanine or tryptophan. The D gene is left open where the match is weak.

j_call d_call v_call cdr3_aa
TRBJ2-7 - TRBV11-2 ASSLAGESYEQY
TRBJ1-2 - TRBV6-5 ASSYLYRNSYGYT
TRBJ2-7 - TRBV4-3 ASSQGLGEGYEQY
TRBJ2-3 - TRBV6-5 ALLQAVPPQY
TRBJ1-4 - TRBV6-8 APAGATNEKLF
TRBJ1-5 - TRBV6-5 ASSLSQGSNQPQH
TRBJ1-1 - TRBV10-3 AISEMRNTEAF
TRBJ1-1 - TRBV7-8 ASSSYRVGSEAF
TRBJ1-6 TRBD1 TRBV6-5 VSSQGQGASPLH
TRBJ2-7 TRBD2 TRBV15 ATSRSRSSSGEYEQY
TRBJ1-1 - TRBV9 ASRVIASDWYMNTEAF
TRBJ2-7 TRBD2 TRBV5-5 ASSRRTSGIEQY
TRBJ1-5 - TRBV30 AWSSLYSSNQPQH
TRBJ2-1 TRBD2 TRBV4-1 ASSLLFGTGRDEQF
TRBJ2-7 TRBD2 TRBV5-6 ASSSPGLGFEQY
TRBJ2-7 - TRBV29-1 SARQGGGYEQY
TRBJ2-2 TRBD1 TRBV7-2 ASSLASRPGQTTGELF
TRBJ1-2 - TRBV29-1 SVDPGYGYT
TRBJ1-2 - TRBV20-1 SATENGYT
TRBJ2-7 TRBD2 TRBV4-2 ASSQDGTSGSKEQY
TRBJ2-5 - TRBV13 ASSPRGGRETQY
TRBJ2-1 - TRBV7-2 ASSRQGRQFNEQF
TRBJ2-1 TRBD2 TRBV7-8 ASSVIPGTSGRGEQF
TRBJ2-5 - TRBV5-4 ASSLDVGAGQTQY
TRBJ1-3 - TRBV6-1 ASTRGSSGNTIY
TRBJ2-2 TRBD2 TRBV5-4 ASRPTSALDSGELF
TRBJ2-5 TRBD2 TRBV4-3 ASSLQGLAGRETQY
TRBJ1-4 - TRBV18 ASSPSTTNEKLF
TRBJ1-2 - TRBV15 ATSRDRGFYGYT